This TCR beta chain was sequenced in a study of OX40 agonist ivuxolimab in advanced cancers. Regarding the study in general: Ivuxolimab, which targeted the costimulatory receptor OX40 (CD134), was an agonistic, fully human IgG2 monoclonal antibody. Intravenous ivuxolimab was administered to patients every 2 weeks at six dose levels: 0.01, 0.1, 0.3, 1.5, 3 and 10 mg/kg. Of the roughly 52 patients in dose escalation, approximately 20 had hepatocellular carcinoma, about 15 had melanoma, 9 had renal cell carcinoma and 9 had head and neck cancer. The dose-escalation cohort was roughly 80% male with a mean age of approximately 59 years, ranging from about 20 to 80. Prior anti-PD-1, anti-PD-L1 or anti-CTLA-4 therapy was permitted, and checkpoint inhibitors had been received by around 39% of dose-escalation patients. Partial responses were achieved by three dose-escalation patients, of whom one had hepatocellular carcinoma and two had cutaneous melanoma. Peripheral TCRbeta sequencing aimed to test whether ivuxolimab altered TCR sequence diversity and caused clonal T-cell expansion. The paper describes the monotherapy dose-escalation part (N of about 54 patients) of the phase I trial of ivuxolimab. What the authors observed across the whole study: The antigen specificity of the clonally expanded peripheral T cells was not determined. On average, CD8+ T cells showed more expanded clones than CD4+ T cells after ivuxolimab. At doses of 0.1 to 3.0 mg/kg, clonal expansion of both CD4+ and CD8+ blood T cells was observed from baseline to week 6. Partial responders in the 0.1-3.0 mg/kg groups had among the lowest normalized peripheral clonal expansion, especially among CD8+ T cells. Low levels of normalized T-cell clonal expansion were also shown by some nonresponding patients.

The trial excluded patients who had a history of autoimmune disease or were on systemic immunosuppression. Peripheral blood for TCR sequencing was collected from all dose cohorts at baseline, on cycle 4 day 1, and on cycle 7 day 1. Samples were obtained from an open-label, multicenter, first-in-human phase I dose-escalation trial of ivuxolimab. Adults with locally advanced or metastatic melanoma, renal cell, hepatocellular, or head and neck squamous cell carcinoma were enrolled in the trial. Before TCR sequencing, CD4+ T cells and CD8+ T cells were sorted from peripheral blood as separate populations. From the germline V gene, CDR1 is LGHNA and CDR2 is YNFKEQ. Taken from cysteine to phenylalanine, the CDR3 has 18 residues. Just the 54-base CDR3 DNA is kept, in frame starting at base 1. Relative to germline, V is missing 0 bases and J is missing 0 bases, with 11 bases of the junction outside any gene match.

For sequencing of the TCRbeta CDR3 region, genomic DNA was extracted from the sorted cells. The immunoSEQ Assay was used for sequencing of TCRbeta CDR3 regions. Held by TCRdb, this immuneACCESS table contains in-frame sequences only and omits some clones. Under half of the omission traces to an unresolved V gene where checked; the cause of the rest is unknown. Here the sample has under 110,000 clones; just over 90% occur a single time. Approximately 0.5% of the sample goes to the ten largest clones. On this clone itself: Its target antigen remains unknown. There are no base qualities to consult, and no much larger clone falls within one base.

This receptor was taken from an adult with an advanced solid tumor such as melanoma, head and neck, liver or kidney cancer. The sequence links TRBV4-2 to TRBJ2-7, and 7 junctional nucleotides match TRBD1. Here the sequenced sample was CD4+ or CD8+ T cells sorted from blood, taken in a trial of the OX40 agonist ivuxolimab. The CDR3 loop reads CASSQDLVWDSSSYEQYF. The nucleotides are TGTGCCAGCAGCCAAGATTTGGTTTGGGACAGTTCCTCCTACGAGCAGTACTTC.